This passage covers 10 T cell receptor beta chains from one sample sequenced in a study of blood T cell repertoires in COVID-19. Sequenced by immunoSEQ multiplex PCR; TCRdb stores in-frame clones only, minus some. The profile covers more than 250,000 clones, with roughly 90% appearing a single time and around 6% taken by the ten largest. Sequenced input: peripheral blood. The source of these receptors is a man between 18 and 29 years old who had recovered from COVID-19.

This sequence joins TRBV7-9 and TRBJ2-5; 12 positions agree with TRBD2. After removal of 1 base from V and 5 bases from J, the junction contained 2 bases not matched to a gene. The CDR3 loop spans 15 amino acids. Looked up from germline, CDR1 is SEHNR and CDR2 is FQNEAQ (reference sequence). The CDR3 protein is CASSLGLAGVETQYF. The CDR3 DNA sequence: TGTGCCAGCAGCTTAGGACTAGCGGGAGTGGAGACCCAGTACTTC.

This clone has just one count. The rearrangement joins TRBV6-5 to TRBJ2-7; possible D gene TRBD2, 7 bases. The CDR3 totals 14 residues. Trimming shortened V by 7 bases and J by 6 bases, and 19 bases separated the two germline ends. Per germline, CDR1 MNHEY and CDR2 SVGAGI. The CDR3 sequence: CASKRGGQGGEQYF. The CDR3 bases are TGTGCCAGCAAGAGGGGGGGCCAGGGTGGCGAGCAGTACTTC.

The genes are TRBV2 and TRBJ1-4; TRBD1 matches 7 bases. V lost 5 bases and J lost 7; bases outside the gene matches: 7. Germline CDR1 reads SNHLY; CDR2 reads FYNNEI. The CDR3 extends over 14 amino acids. The CDR3 DNA sequence: TGTGCCAGCAGTTCCGGGACAGTGGGTGAAAAACTGTTTTTT. Amino acid sequence: CASSSGTVGEKLFF.

The V call is TRBV3-1 (or the pseudogene TRBV3-2), the J call TRBJ2-7, with 7 nucleotides matching TRBD1. The CDR3 is 13 residues long. Unmatched junction bases numbered 5, after V lost 4 bases and J lost 5 bases. Germline values: CDR1 LGHDT, CDR2 YNNKEL (reference sequence). The DNA for the CDR3 is TGTGCCAGCAGCCGAATACAGGGGAACGAGCAGTACTTC. Protein product: CASSRIQGNEQYF.

This sequence joins TRBV5-4 and TRBJ2-3, with TRBD2 matching over 7 bases. The V gene's germline CDR1 is SGHNT and CDR2 YYREEE (reference sequence). The CDR3 has 16 residues. Losses at the gene ends were 1 base for V and 2 bases for J; bases not matched to a gene: 7. CDR3 region: CASSLYSGGNTDTQYF. In nucleotides, the CDR3 is TGTGCCAGCAGCTTGTATTCGGGAGGTAACACAGATACGCAGTATTTT.

The CDR3 DNA is TGTGCCAGTAATCCCGGGACTAGCGGCTACAATGAGCAGTTCTTC. Its protein product is CASNPGTSGYNEQFF. The rearrangement uses TRBV19 and TRBJ2-1, with 11 positions matching TRBD2. This CDR3 is built from 15 residues. Germline values: CDR1 LNHDA, CDR2 SQIVND (reference sequence). V gave up 7 bases and J gave up 3 bases; unmatched junction bases: 5.

The V and J genes are TRBV29-1 and TRBJ2-1, with TRBD1 matching 7 bases. The CDR3 covers 16 residues. The trim removed 3 bases at V and 5 bases at J, leaving 13 bases unmatched. Germline V gives CDR1 SQVTM, CDR2 ANQGSEA. The DNA for the CDR3 is TGCAGCGTTGACCCTGCGACAGGGTTCGACCACAATGAGCAGTTCTTC. The encoded protein is CSVDPATGFDHNEQFF.

The rearrangement links TRBV3-1 (or the pseudogene TRBV3-2) to TRBJ1-2; 7 bases map to TRBD1. This CDR3 comprises 11 residues. The germline V gene encodes CDR1 LGHDT and CDR2 YNNKEL (reference sequence). Trimming took 5 bases from V and 13 from J; bases not matched to a gene: 7. The CDR3 bases are TGTGCCAGCAGCGCGGGACAGCACCGCACCTTC. Translated: CASSAGQHRTF.

In nucleotides, the CDR3 is TGTGCCAGCAGCAAGAGCGGGAGGGGGCACAATGAGCAGTTCTTC. Its translation: CASSKSGRGHNEQFF. The chain links TRBV5-8 to TRBJ2-1, with 10 bases lining up with TRBD2. The V and J ends lost 4 bases and 5 bases, in that order; junction bases with no gene match: 6. The germline V gene encodes CDR1 SGHTS and CDR2 YDEGEE. The CDR3 totals 15 residues.

The gene calls are TRBV6-2 or TRBV6-3 and TRBJ1-6; 10 nucleotides match TRBD1. The germline V gene encodes CDR1 MNHEY and CDR2 SVGEGT. J was trimmed by 8 bases and V by 2 bases; bases with no gene match: 0. This CDR3 is 14 amino acids long. CDR3 in amino acids: CASSYGTGDSPLHF. The CDR3 nucleotides are TGTGCCAGCAGTTACGGGACAGGGGATTCACCCCTCCACTTT.